A single sample is the source of the 17 T cell receptor beta chains below, sequenced in a study of T-cell memory formation after mild COVID-19. Via MiXCR, TCRdb re-called the 5' RACE reads, giving one row per CDR3 protein. The data hold 200,000 to 250,000 distinct CDR3 sequences, with about 10% observed a single time. The sequencing input was PBMCs or a T cell subset sorted from them (not recorded which). These receptors all stem from a man younger than 30 who had mild COVID-19 (a few samples of this study predate the infection). Cell type and time point are not known.

The CDR3 reads CASSLGGQIPYNEQFF. CDR3 DNA: TGCGCCAGCAGCTTGGGTGGACAGATTCCGTACAATGAGCAGTTCTTC. The chain recombines TRBV5-1 with TRBJ2-1; possibly TRBD1 for D (6 bases). Germline V gene sequence: CDR1 SGHRS, CDR2 YFSETQ. This CDR3 has 16 amino acids. V was pared by 0 bases and J by 4 bases, with 14 bases between.

The chain employs TRBV21-1 and TRBJ2-5. TRBV21-1 is described as a pseudogene. This CDR3 spans 15 amino acids. Written as DNA, the CDR3 is TGTGCCAGCACGGGGTTCTTCGGGGTACAAGAGACCCAGTACTTC. The encoded protein is CASTGFFGVQETQYF.

This clonotype was recorded a few times. The chain is built from TRBV7-2 and TRBJ2-1; 11 nucleotides match TRBD2. The CDR3 sequence is 18 residues long. Germline V lookup: CDR1 SGHTA, CDR2 FQGNSA. The junction had 13 bases not matched to a gene; V was cut back by 5 bases and J by 4 bases. The CDR3 region is CASSPKMSLAGGYNEQFF. In DNA, the CDR3 is TGTGCCAGCAGCCCCAAAATGAGCCTAGCGGGGGGTTACAATGAGCAGTTCTTC.

This clonotype was detected only a few times. J is TRBJ1-5 and V is TRBV4-1; D unresolved. The CDR3 contains 13 residues. Germline CDR1 and CDR2: MGHRA and YSYEKL. Trimming pared 0 bases from V and 6 bases from J, leaving 6 bases between. The CDR3, as DNA: TGCGCCAGCAGCCAAGAGGGCATTCAGCCCCAGCATTTT. Protein product: CASSQEGIQPQHF.

This chain links TRBV12-3 or TRBV12-4 with TRBJ2-3; 15 bases are a match to TRBD2. Trimming took 5 bases from V and 7 from J; bases not matched to a gene: 7. This CDR3 contains 16 residues. CDR3 region: CASSVWTSGGAHTQYF. For the CDR3, the DNA is TGTGCCAGCAGTGTTTGGACTAGCGGGGGGGCACATACGCAGTATTTT.

The rearrangement uses TRBV15 and TRBJ2-5; D call uncertain. CDR3 length: 15 amino acids. The germline gives CDR1 LNHNV, CDR2 YYDKDF (reference sequence). V was clipped by 0 bases and J by 1 base, with 9 bases between them. CDR3 nucleotides: TGTGCCACCAGCAGAGATGCCCCCGGCCAAGAGACCCAGTACTTC. As protein: CATSRDAPGQETQYF.

This clonotype has a handful of counts. CDR3 sequence reads: CASSPRRSGGAHEQYV. In DNA form, the CDR3 reads TGTGCCAGCAGTCCCCGGAGGAGCGGGGGGGCCCACGAGCAGTACGTC. V usage is TRBV28 and J usage is TRBJ2-7; TRBD2 agrees at 10 bases. Trimming removed 5 bases from V and 5 bases from J; junction bases left unmatched: 12. CDR1 MDHEN and CDR2 SYDVKM come from the germline V gene. The CDR3 has 16 residues.

V and J are TRBV25-1 and TRBJ2-7; D is ambiguous. The CDR3 sequence is 15 residues long. Trimming stripped 4 bases from V and 6 bases from J, with 19 bases between. Germline loops: CDR1 MGHDK, CDR2 SYGVNS. In DNA, the CDR3 is TGTGCCAGCAGTGTCACCCGTAGCTATGATAGCGAGCAGTACTTC. This translates into CASSVTRSYDSEQYF.

This clonotype turned up a few times. The chain is built from TRBV5-1 and TRBJ1-3, with TRBD1 as a possible D gene (6 bases). Trimming left V 3 bases short and J 2 bases short, with 12 bases between. Germline V gene lookup returns CDR1 SGHRS and CDR2 YFSETQ. This CDR3 has 15 residues. CDR3 in DNA: TGCGCCAGCAGCTGGGGGGACAATACTGGAAACACCATATATTTT. The encoded protein is CASSWGDNTGNTIYF.

The chain carries TRBV20-1 and TRBJ1-3; 8 bases map to TRBD1. V shed 5 bases and J 0 bases; nucleotides not matched to a gene: 9. Germline CDR1 is DFQATT and CDR2 is SNEGSKA (reference sequence). The CDR3 sequence is 16 residues long. DNA of the CDR3: TGCAGTGCTGCCTCCTCCGGGACAGGCTCTGGAAACACCATATATTTT. Translated, it gives CSAASSGTGSGNTIYF.

CDR3 DNA: TGTGCCAGCAGGCCATCACAGGGGAACTATGGCTACACCTTC. It encodes CASRPSQGNYGYTF. This rearrangement joins TRBV7-9 to TRBJ1-2; TRBD1 matches at 7 bases. V lost 6 bases to trimming and J lost 2 bases; unmatched junction nucleotides: 6. This CDR3 is 14 amino acids long. CDR1 is SEHNR and CDR2 is FQNEAQ in the germline V gene (reference sequence).

The chain is built from TRBV19 and TRBJ1-2; 7 nucleotides line up with TRBD1. The V segment lost 4 bases and the J segment 2 bases; nucleotides outside the gene matches: 7. CDR3 length: 15 residues. Germline V gene sequence: CDR1 LNHDA, CDR2 SQIVND (reference sequence). CDR3 region: CASSKIPTGNYGYTF. The CDR3 DNA sequence: TGTGCCAGTAGTAAAATCCCGACAGGGAACTATGGCTACACCTTC.

This clonotype has ten or more counts. V and J are TRBV7-2 and TRBJ2-1; tentatively, D is TRBD1 (5 bases). Germline CDR1 and CDR2: SGHTA and FQGNSA. This CDR3 region has 13 residues. Between the trimmed V and J ends, which lost 0 bases and 11 bases, there was a span of 11 bases. The CDR3 bases are TGTGCCAGCAGCTTAGCGAAGACAGCAAAGCAGTTCTTC. It is translated as CASSLAKTAKQFF. The full variable domain, its missing parts supplied by reference TRBV7-2 and TRBJ2-1, is GAGVSQSPSNKVTEKGKDVELRCDPISGHTALYWYRQSLGQGLEFLIYFQGNSAPDKSGLPSDRFSAERTGGSVSTLTIQRTQQEDSAVYLCASSLAKTAKQFFGPGTRLTVL.

This clonotype was detected many times. This chain connects TRBV12-3 or TRBV12-4 to TRBJ1-5; D not resolved. The CDR3 covers 13 residues. V dropped 1 base and J dropped 6 bases, with 7 bases sitting between them. The CDR3 sequence: CASSLGRFQPQHF. The CDR3 DNA follows: TGTGCCAGCAGTTTAGGCAGGTTTCAGCCCCAGCATTTT.

CDR3 amino acids: CASSPQHSGTTEAFF. CDR3 bases: TGTGCCAGCAGCCCACAGCACTCGGGAACCACTGAAGCTTTCTTT. The chain is built from TRBV7-3 and TRBJ1-1, with D unclear. CDR3 length: 15 amino acids. Trimming stripped 5 bases from V and 4 bases from J, with 17 bases between. Germline CDR1 SGHTA, CDR2 FQGTGA.

This clonotype was counted only a few times. The rearrangement joins TRBV18 to TRBJ2-7; the D is unclear. The CDR3 extends over 14 amino acids. V shed 0 bases and J shed 5 bases, with 11 bases lying between them. Germline V lookup: CDR1 KGHSH, CDR2 LQKENI. The CDR3: CASSPPAGFHEQYF. As DNA, the CDR3 is TGTGCCAGCTCACCACCGGCAGGATTCCACGAGCAGTACTTC.

This clonotype was detected a few times. This chain joins TRBV3-1 and TRBJ1-6; 10 bases fit TRBD1. The CDR3 sequence is 16 residues long. The V and J ends lost 3 bases and 14 bases, in that order; junction bases with no gene match: 13. Per germline, CDR1 LGHDT and CDR2 YNNKEL (reference sequence). CDR3 in DNA: TGTGCCAGCAGCCATCCGGGACAGGGGCCTCTTCGCACCCTCCACTTT. It is translated as CASSHPGQGPLRTLHF.